Sequencing of this T cell receptor (beta chain) was carried out in a study of immune evolution from preneoplasia to lung adenocarcinoma. The V end was cut by 2 bases, the J end by 8 bases, with 12 bases between. Germline lookup yields CDR1 GTSNPN and CDR2 SVGIG (reference sequence). This CDR3 is 12 amino acids long. The study's findings and limits: Top clone frequencies peaked in normal lung, apparently declining through invasive adenocarcinoma.

Histologic diagnosis was independently verified by two lung pathologists. Sequencing was performed with immunoSEQ multiplex PCR; in TCRdb, only in-frame clones are kept and a portion is missing. The sample has about 11,000 clones, about 74% seen once. Regarding this clone: Its cognate antigen is unknown.

Sequencing was performed on FFPE normal lung tissue adjacent to the tumor. The chain links TRBV30 to TRBJ1-2; the D is unclear. This sequence originates from a person in their sixties or seventies with lung adenocarcinoma. Some clones in this sample may be carry-over from other donors' samples. The chain's CDR3 is CAWSSRAQGYTF. The CDR3 nucleotides read TGTGCCTGGAGTAGTAGGGCTCAAGGCTACACCTTC.